This T cell receptor beta chain was captured by sequencing in a study of human T cells and chemical hapten exposure. TCRdb called the RACE reads again in MiXCR, with one record for every CDR3 protein. The profile shows 80,000 to 100,000 distinct CDR3 sequences, 11% of them singletons. Details on this clonotype: The antigen is unknown.

Study observations and caveats: Alopecia affecting every donor means their immune response may not match healthy people's.

Time point specified: patch test 3, about 24 weeks after DPC sensitization. This sample's treatment: therapeutic diphenylcyclopropenone sensitization with weekly scalp DPC. V was pared by 0 bases and J by 2 bases, with 9 bases between. The germline CDR1 and CDR2 sequences are SGHRS and YFSETQ. The CDR3 is 15 amino acids. The sequence came from a woman aged 25 to 45 with alopecia areata. Some clones in this sample may be carry-over from other donors' samples. The rearrangement links TRBV5-1 to TRBJ1-5; no clear D gene. The sequencing here drew on whole blood, taken in connection with sensitization to the hapten diphenylcyclopropenone (DPC). Here the CDR3 reads CASSLVPEGNQPQHF. The CDR3 coding sequence is TGCGCCAGCAGCTTGGTTCCGGAGGGCAATCAGCCCCAGCATTTT.